This T cell receptor (beta chain) stems from a study of cytomegalovirus exposure and HLA in healthy donors. General study findings and limits: Sequencing likely produced, as an artifact, a cluster of highly shared sequence variants. A classifier reportedly called cytomegalovirus status with high sensitivity and specificity.

Details on this clone: Its antigen is not known.

All the people who gave samples were healthy bone marrow donors. The PCR employed 60 Vbeta primers together with 13 Jbeta primers. Assay: immunoSEQ multiplex PCR; the TCRdb copy retains only in-frame clones and omits some. The repertoire holds fewer than 250,000 clones, with around 83% as singletons. The CDR3 spans 13 residues. CDR1 is SEHNR and CDR2 is FQNEAQ in the germline V gene (reference sequence). V shed 7 bases and J 5 bases; nucleotides not matched to a gene: 7. The rearrangement uses TRBV7-9 and TRBJ2-7, with TRBD1 matching 8 bases. Sequencing used PBMCs. The source of this sequence is a woman aged 40 to 50 in good health and CMV-seronegative. The CDR3 here is CASNSGGYNEQYF. The CDR3 DNA follows: TGTGCCAGCAATTCAGGGGGCTATAACGAGCAGTACTTC.